A single TCR beta chain is shown here with its context. What antigen it recognizes has not been identified. A much larger clone sits a single nucleotide away, making a read error possible. CDR1 SEHNR and CDR2 FQNEAQ were looked up in the germline V gene (reference sequence). The cysteine opens and the phenylalanine closes a CDR3 of 15 amino acids. Solely the CDR3 DNA is kept, with 45 bases framed from the first base. Lymph node samples came from the axillary draining lymph nodes of breast cancer patients. This specimen belongs to a study of breast tumors, draining lymph nodes, adjacent tissues (dated by TCRdb to the mid-2010s). Turning to the overall study: In breast cancer patients, the study compared the TCR beta repertoires of tumor, adjacent nontumor tissue and axillary lymph nodes. In human breast cancer, the study set out to evaluate how tumor, surrounding tissue and draining lymph node repertoires relate to one another and whether T cells may move between these sites. What the research found in general, with its limitations: Tumor T-cell repertoires showed less diversity than lymph node repertoires and more diversity than nontumor tissue repertoires, and tumor T-cell repertoires showed preferential V and J gene usage. Tumor and nontumor tissue repertoires were found to be significantly more similar in luminal-like than in basal-like breast cancer. The data were judged consistent with most tumor T cells deriving from the lymph node and then expanding within tumor tissue. The conclusion that tumor T cells originate in lymph nodes was presented as consistent with a hypothesis rather than as directly demonstrated.

Instrument used: Illumina HiSeq 2000. TCR beta chain libraries were generated through multiplex PCR amplification. The amplified TCR beta chain products were analyzed by high-throughput sequencing. The raw public data were reprocessed by TCRdb itself: fastp quality trimming at Q25, MiXCR clonotype calling, in-frame beta chains only. Rows matching on CDR3 protein sequence are summarized as one entry with the most common DNA and genes. For this sample there are about 270,000 distinct CDR3 sequences; roughly 31% appear just once. 0.85% to 1.2% of the sample rests with the top ten. This clonotype was sampled from a female donor with breast cancer. Some clones in this sample may be carry-over from other donors' samples. Sequencing input: axillary lymph node tissue. Rearrangement joined TRBV7-9 to TRBJ2-1; TRBD2 is possibly the D segment (5 matching bases). Here the CDR3 is given as CASSQNTGDYNEQLF. Read as DNA, the sequence is TGTGCCAGCAGCCAAAATACTGGCGACTACAATGAGCAGCTCTTC.